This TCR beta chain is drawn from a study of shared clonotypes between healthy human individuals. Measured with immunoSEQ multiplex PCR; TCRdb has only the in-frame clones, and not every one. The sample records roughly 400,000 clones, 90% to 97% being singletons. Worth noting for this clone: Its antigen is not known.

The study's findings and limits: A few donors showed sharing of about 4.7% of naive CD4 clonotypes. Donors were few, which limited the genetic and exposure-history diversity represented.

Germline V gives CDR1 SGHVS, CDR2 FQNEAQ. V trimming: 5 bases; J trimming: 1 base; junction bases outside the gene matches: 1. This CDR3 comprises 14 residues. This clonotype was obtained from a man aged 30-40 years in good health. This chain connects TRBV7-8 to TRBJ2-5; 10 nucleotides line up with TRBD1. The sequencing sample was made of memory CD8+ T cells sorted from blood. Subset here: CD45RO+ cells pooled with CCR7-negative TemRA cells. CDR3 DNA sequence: TGTGCCAGCAGCGGGACAGGGGCCCAAGAGACCCAGTACTTC. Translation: CASSGTGAQETQYF. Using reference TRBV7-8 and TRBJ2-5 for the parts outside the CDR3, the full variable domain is GAGVSQSPRYKVAKRGQDVALRCDPISGHVSLFWYQQALGQGPEFLTYFQNEAQLDKSGLPSDRFFAERPEGSVSTLKIQRTQQEDSAVYLCASSGTGAQETQYFGPGTRLLVL.